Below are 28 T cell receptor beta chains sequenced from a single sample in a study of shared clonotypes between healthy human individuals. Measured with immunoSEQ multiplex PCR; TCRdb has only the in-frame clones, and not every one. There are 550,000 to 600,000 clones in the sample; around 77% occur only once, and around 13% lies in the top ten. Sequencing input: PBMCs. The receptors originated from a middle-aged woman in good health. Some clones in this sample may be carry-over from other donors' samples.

CDR3 sequence reads: CASSVGGFAADTQYF. CDR3 nucleotide sequence: TGTGCCAGCAGCGTAGGAGGGTTCGCCGCAGATACGCAGTATTTT. The chain recombines TRBV9 with TRBJ2-3; a weak D match, TRBD2 (5 bases). Trimming left V 0 bases short and J 4 bases short, with 12 bases between. CDR3 length: 15 amino acids. Germline V gene data show CDR1 as SGDLS and CDR2 as YYNGEE.

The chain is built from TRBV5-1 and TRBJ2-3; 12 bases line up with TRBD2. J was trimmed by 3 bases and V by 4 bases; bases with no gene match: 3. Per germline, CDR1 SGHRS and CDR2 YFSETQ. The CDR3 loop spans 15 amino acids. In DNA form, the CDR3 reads TGCGCCAGCAGCGCTGGACTAGCGGGAACAGATACGCAGTATTTT. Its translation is CASSAGLAGTDTQYF.

The CDR3 DNA follows: TGCGCCAGCAGCCAAGATCATGGAGAGACCCAGTACTTC. It specifies CASSQDHGETQYF. V and J are TRBV4-3 and TRBJ2-5; D ambiguous. CDR1 LGHNA and CDR2 YSLEER come from the germline V gene. Trimming removed 0 bases at V and 4 bases at J, with 6 bases between. The CDR3 runs 13 residues.

The CDR3 spells CASSPSGGGRGNTIYF. CDR3 nucleotides: TGTGCCAGCAGCCCCTCTGGGGGGGGCCGCGGAAACACCATATATTTT. This rearrangement joins TRBV7-8 to TRBJ1-3; maybe TRBD1 (6 bases). Germline-derived CDR1 and CDR2 are SGHVS and FQNEAQ. The CDR3 is 16 amino acids. The V and J ends lost 5 bases and 4 bases respectively, with 18 bases between them.

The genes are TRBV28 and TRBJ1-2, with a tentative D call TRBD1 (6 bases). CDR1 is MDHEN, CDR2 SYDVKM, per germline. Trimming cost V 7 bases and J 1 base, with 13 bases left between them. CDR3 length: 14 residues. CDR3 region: CASTPTGFNYGYTF. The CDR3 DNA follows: TGTGCCAGCACCCCGACAGGTTTTAACTATGGCTACACCTTC.

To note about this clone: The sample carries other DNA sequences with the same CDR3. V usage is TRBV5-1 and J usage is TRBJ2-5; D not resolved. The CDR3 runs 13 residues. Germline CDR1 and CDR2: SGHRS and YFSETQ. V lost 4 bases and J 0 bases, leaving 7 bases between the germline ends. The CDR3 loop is CASSLGYQETQYF. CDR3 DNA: TGCGCCAGCAGCCTAGGATACCAAGAGACCCAGTACTTC. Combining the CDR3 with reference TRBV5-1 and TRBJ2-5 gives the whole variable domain KAGVTQTPRYLIKTRGQQVTLSCSPISGHRSVSWYQQTPGQGLQFLFEYFSETQRNKGNFPGRFSGRQFSNSRSEMNVSTLELGDSALYLCASSLGYQETQYFGPGTRLLVL.

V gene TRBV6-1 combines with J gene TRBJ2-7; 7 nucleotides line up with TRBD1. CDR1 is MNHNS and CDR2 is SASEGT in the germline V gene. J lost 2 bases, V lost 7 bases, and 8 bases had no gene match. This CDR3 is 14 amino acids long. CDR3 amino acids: CASTWDSPTYEQYF. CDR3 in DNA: TGTGCCAGCACCTGGGACAGCCCAACCTACGAGCAGTACTTC.

The CDR3, as DNA: TGTGCCAGCAGCGCCCCTACCGGGAATGCAGATACGCAGTATTTT. Amino acid sequence: CASSAPTGNADTQYF. This chain joins TRBV6-1 and TRBJ2-3; tentative D call: TRBD2 (5 bases). Deletions cut 6 bases from V and 4 bases from J, with 17 bases between. The length of the CDR3 is 15 residues. Germline V gene data show CDR1 as MNHNS and CDR2 as SASEGT.

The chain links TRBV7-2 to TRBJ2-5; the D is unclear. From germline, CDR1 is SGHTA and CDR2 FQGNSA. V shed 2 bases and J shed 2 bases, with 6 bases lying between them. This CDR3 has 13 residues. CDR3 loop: CASSLLLQETQYF. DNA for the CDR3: TGTGCCAGCAGCTTACTCCTACAAGAGACCCAGTACTTC.

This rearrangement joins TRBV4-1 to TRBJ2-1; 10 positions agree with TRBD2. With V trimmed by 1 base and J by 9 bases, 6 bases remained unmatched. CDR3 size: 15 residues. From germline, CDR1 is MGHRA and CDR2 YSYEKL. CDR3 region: CASSQGASGSPEQFF. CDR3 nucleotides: TGCGCCAGCAGCCAAGGGGCTAGCGGGAGTCCTGAGCAGTTCTTC.

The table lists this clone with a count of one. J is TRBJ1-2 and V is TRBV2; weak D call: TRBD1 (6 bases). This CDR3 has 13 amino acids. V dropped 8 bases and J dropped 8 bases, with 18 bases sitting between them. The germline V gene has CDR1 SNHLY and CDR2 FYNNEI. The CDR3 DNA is TGTGCCAGCTTCGGACAGAGAGGGGTCGGCTACACCTTC. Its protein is CASFGQRGVGYTF.

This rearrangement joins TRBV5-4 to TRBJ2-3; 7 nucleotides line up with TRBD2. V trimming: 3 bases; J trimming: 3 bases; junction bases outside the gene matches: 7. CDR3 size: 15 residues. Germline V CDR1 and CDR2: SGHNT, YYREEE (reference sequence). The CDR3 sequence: CASSSGRAVTDTQYF. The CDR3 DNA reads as TGTGCCAGCAGCTCTGGGAGGGCCGTAACAGATACGCAGTATTTT.

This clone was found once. CDR3 region: CASSPRSPETQYF. In nucleotides, the CDR3 is TGTGCCAGCAGCCCGCGCTCCCCGGAGACCCAGTACTTC. The chain has TRBV7-9 and TRBJ2-5, with D uncertain. In germline, CDR1 is SEHNR, CDR2 FQNEAQ (reference sequence). V lost 5 bases and J 5 bases, leaving 12 bases between the germline ends. The length of the CDR3 is 13 residues.

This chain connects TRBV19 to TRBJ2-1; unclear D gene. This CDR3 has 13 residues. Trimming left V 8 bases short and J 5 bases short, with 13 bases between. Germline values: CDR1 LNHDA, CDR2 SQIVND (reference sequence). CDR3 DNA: TGTGCCAGTTCGGGTCTTAATGACAATGAGCAGTTCTTC. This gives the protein CASSGLNDNEQFF.

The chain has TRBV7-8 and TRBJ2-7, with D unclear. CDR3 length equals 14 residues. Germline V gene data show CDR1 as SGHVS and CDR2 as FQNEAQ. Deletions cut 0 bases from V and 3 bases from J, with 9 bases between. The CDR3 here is CASSLARTGYEQYF. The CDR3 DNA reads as TGTGCCAGCAGCTTAGCGCGAACGGGCTACGAGCAGTACTTC.

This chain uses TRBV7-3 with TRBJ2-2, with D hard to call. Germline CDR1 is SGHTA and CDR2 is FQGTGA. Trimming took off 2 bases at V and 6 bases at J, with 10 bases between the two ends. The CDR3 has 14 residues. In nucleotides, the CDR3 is TGTGCCAGCAGCTTATTCTTGGATTCCGGGGAGCTGTTTTTT. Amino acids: CASSLFLDSGELFF.

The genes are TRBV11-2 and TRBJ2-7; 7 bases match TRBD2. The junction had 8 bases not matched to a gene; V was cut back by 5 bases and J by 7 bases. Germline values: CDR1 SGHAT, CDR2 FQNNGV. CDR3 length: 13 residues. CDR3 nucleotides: TGTGCCAGCAGCCCCGGGGAGGGTTTGGAGCAGTACTTC. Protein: CASSPGEGLEQYF.

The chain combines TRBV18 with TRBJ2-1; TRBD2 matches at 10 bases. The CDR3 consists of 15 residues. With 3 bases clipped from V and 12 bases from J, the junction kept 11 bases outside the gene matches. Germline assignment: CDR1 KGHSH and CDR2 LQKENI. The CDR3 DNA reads TGTGCCAGCTCACCCAGGCTAGCGGGAGACGAGGGGCAGTTCTTC. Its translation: CASSPRLAGDEGQFF.

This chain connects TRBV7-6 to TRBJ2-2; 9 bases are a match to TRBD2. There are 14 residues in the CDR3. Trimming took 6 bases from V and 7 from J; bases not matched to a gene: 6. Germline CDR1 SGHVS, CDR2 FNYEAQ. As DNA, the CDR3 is TGTGCCAGCAGAATTAGCGGGAGTGTCGGGGAGCTGTTTTTT. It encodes CASRISGSVGELFF.

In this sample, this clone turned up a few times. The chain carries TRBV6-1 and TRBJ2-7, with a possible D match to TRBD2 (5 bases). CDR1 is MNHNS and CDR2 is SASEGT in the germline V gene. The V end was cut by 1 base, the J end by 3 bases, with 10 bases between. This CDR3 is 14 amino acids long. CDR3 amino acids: CASSEGRIDYEQYF. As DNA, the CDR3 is TGTGCCAGCAGTGAAGGGAGGATCGACTACGAGCAGTACTTC.

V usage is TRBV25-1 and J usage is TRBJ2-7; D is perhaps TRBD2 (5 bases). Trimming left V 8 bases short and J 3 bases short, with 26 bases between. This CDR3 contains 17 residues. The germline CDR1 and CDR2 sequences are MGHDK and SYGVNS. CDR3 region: CASEASVHGLNNYEQYF. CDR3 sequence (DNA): TGTGCCAGCGAAGCCAGCGTCCACGGACTTAACAACTACGAGCAGTACTTC.

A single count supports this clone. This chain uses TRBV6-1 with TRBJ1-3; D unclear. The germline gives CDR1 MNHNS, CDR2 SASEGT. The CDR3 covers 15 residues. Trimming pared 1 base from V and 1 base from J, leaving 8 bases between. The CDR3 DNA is TGTGCCAGCAGTGAAGGGAGAGCGTCTGGAAACACCATATATTTT. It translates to CASSEGRASGNTIYF.

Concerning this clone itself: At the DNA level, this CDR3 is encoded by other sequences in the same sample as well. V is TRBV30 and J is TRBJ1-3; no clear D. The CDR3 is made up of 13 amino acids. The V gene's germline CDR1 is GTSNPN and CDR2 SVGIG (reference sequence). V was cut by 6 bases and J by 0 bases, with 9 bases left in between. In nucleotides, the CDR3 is TGTGCCTGCCACCGTGGCTCTGGAAACACCATATATTTT. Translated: CACHRGSGNTIYF. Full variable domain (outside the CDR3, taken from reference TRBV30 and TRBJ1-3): SQTIHQWPATLVQPVGSPLSLECTVEGTSNPNLYWYRQAAGRGLQLLFYSVGIGQISSEVPQNLSASRPQDRQFILSSKKLLLSDSGFYLCACHRGSGNTIYFGEGSWLTVV.

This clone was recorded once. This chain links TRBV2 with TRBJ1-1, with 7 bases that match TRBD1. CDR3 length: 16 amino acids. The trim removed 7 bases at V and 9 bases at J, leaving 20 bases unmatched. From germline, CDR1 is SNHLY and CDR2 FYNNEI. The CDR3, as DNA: TGTGCCAGCACCCAACGAACAGGGGCGGGGGGAAAACAAGCTTTCTTT. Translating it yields CASTQRTGAGGKQAFF. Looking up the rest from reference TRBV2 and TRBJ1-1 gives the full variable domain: EPEVTQTPSHQVTQMGQEVILRCVPISNHLYFYWYRQILGQKVEFLVSFYNNEISEKSEIFDDQFSVERPDGSNFTLKIRSTKLEDSAMYFCASTQRTGAGGKQAFFGQGTRLTVV.

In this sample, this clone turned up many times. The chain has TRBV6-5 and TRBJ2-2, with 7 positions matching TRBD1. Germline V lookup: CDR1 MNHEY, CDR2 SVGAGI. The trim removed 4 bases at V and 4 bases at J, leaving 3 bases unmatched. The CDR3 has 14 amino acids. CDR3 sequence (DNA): TGTGCCAGCAGTTCAGGGACAGCCACCGGGGAGCTGTTTTTT. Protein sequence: CASSSGTATGELFF.

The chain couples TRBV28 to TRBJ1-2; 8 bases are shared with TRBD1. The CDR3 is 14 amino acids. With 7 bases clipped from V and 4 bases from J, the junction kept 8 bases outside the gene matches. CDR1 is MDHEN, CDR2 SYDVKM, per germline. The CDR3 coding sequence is TGTGCCAGCACCAGGACAGGGTTGGGCTATGGCTACACCTTC. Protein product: CASTRTGLGYGYTF.

The CDR3 loop reads CASSLLGGRGPQHF. DNA for the CDR3: TGTGCCAGCAGTTTATTAGGGGGGCGCGGGCCCCAGCATTTT. The V and J genes are TRBV28 and TRBJ1-5; weak D call: TRBD1 (6 bases). Trimming pared 1 base from V and 9 bases from J, leaving 13 bases between. The CDR3 is 14 residues long. Germline V lookup: CDR1 MDHEN, CDR2 SYDVKM.

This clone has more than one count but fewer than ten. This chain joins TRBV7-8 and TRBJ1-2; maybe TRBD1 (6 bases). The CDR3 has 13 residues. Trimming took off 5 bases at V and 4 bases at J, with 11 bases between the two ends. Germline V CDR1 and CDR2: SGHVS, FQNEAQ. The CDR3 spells CASSLQGTYGYTF. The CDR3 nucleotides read TGTGCCAGCAGCCTCCAGGGGACCTATGGCTACACCTTC. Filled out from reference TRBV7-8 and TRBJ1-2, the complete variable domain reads GAGVSQSPRYKVAKRGQDVALRCDPISGHVSLFWYQQALGQGPEFLTYFQNEAQLDKSGLPSDRFFAERPEGSVSTLKIQRTQQEDSAVYLCASSLQGTYGYTFGSGTRLTVV.